These T cell receptor beta chains were read from a single sample in a study of OX40 agonist ivuxolimab in advanced cancers. Clones were sequenced by immunoSEQ multiplex PCR, and TCRdb holds only the in-frame ones, with some missing. The data contain roughly 60,000 clones, under 90% of them singletons. The sample here was CD4+ or CD8+ T cells sorted from blood, taken in a trial of the OX40 agonist ivuxolimab. The receptors were gathered from an adult with an advanced solid tumor such as melanoma, head and neck, liver or kidney cancer. Each CDR3 is given with its conserved first and last residue. D genes are given only for firm matches. The listing skips clone size in some rows; elsewhere it reads once, few, many or a size class.

J | size | D | V | CDR3 | DNA
TRBJ1-1 | - | - | TRBV5-4 | CASSSDSRSTEAFF | TGTGCCAGCAGCTCGGACAGCCGTAGCACTGAAGCTTTCTTT
TRBJ2-1 | - | - | TRBV2 | CASRNNEQFF | TGTGCCAGCAGGAACAATGAGCAGTTCTTC
TRBJ2-5 | - | TRBD2 | TRBV6-1 | CASSAKRGGSETQYF | TGTGCCAGCAGTGCCAAGCGGGGGGGCTCAGAGACCCAGTACTTC
TRBJ2-6 | few | TRBD1 | TRBV10-3 | CAINRGDRSSGANVLTF | TGTGCCATCAATCGCGGGGACAGGAGCTCTGGGGCCAACGTCCTGACTTTC
TRBJ1-2 | - | TRBD1 | TRBV12-5 | CASGLSAGQRSSGYTF | TGTGCTAGTGGTTTGAGTGCGGGACAGAGAAGTAGTGGCTACACCTTC
TRBJ2-1 | - | - | TRBV6-5 | CASSRVYNEQFF | TGTGCCAGCAGCCGCGTATACAATGAGCAGTTCTTC
TRBJ1-3 | - | - | TRBV20-1 | CSAETGNTIYF | TGCAGTGCGGAGACTGGAAACACCATATATTTT
TRBJ1-2 | many | - | TRBV18 | CASSPRPPPNYGYTF | TGTGCCAGCTCACCACGGCCGCCTCCTAACTATGGCTACACCTTC
TRBJ2-7 | - | TRBD1 | TRBV5-1 | CASSYSGTGSYEQYF | TGCGCCAGCAGTTACTCCGGGACAGGATCCTACGAGCAGTACTTC
TRBJ2-5 | - | TRBD1 | TRBV7-9 | CASTFMGQGKSEQYF | TGTGCCAGCACCTTCATGGGACAGGGGAAGTCAGAGCAGTACTTC
TRBJ1-1 | - | TRBD1 | TRBV28 | CASRTGGHTEAFF | TGTGCCAGCAGGACAGGGGGTCACACTGAAGCTTTCTTT
TRBJ1-2 | few | - | TRBV6-1 | CASSETQGHHGYTF | TGTGCCAGCAGTGAAACCCAGGGGCACCATGGCTACACCTTC
TRBJ1-1 | - | TRBD1 | TRBV9 | CASSSSGQGGTEAFF | TGTGCCAGCAGCTCCTCGGGACAGGGCGGCACTGAAGCTTTCTTT
TRBJ2-4 | - | - | TRBV20-1 | CSARVRLGQYF | TGCAGTGCCAGGGTGAGGTTGGGTCAGTACTTC
TRBJ2-4 | - | TRBD2 | TRBV5-4 | CASSLWRERSLNIQYF | TGTGCCAGCAGCTTGTGGCGGGAGCGGAGTTTAAACATTCAGTACTTC
TRBJ2-7 | - | - | TRBV5-4 | CASSLDGYEQYF | TGTGCCAGCAGCTTGGATGGTTACGAGCAGTACTTC
TRBJ2-7 | - | - | TRBV5-4 | CASSLQGTYEQYF | TGTGCCAGCAGCCTGCAGGGGACTTACGAGCAGTACTTC
TRBJ2-6 | - | - | TRBV7-3 | CASSLFGGPGANVLTF | TGTGCCAGCAGCTTATTCGGGGGGCCGGGGGCCAACGTCCTGACTTTC
TRBJ2-5 | - | TRBD1 | TRBV2 | CASSLTGGKETQYF | TGTGCCAGCAGTTTAACAGGGGGGAAAGAGACCCAGTACTTC
TRBJ2-7 | - | - | TRBV5-5 | CASSLEGYEQYF | TGTGCCAGCAGCCTGGAGGGCTACGAGCAGTACTTC
TRBJ2-7 | once | TRBD2 | TRBV11-1 | CASSLELAAEQYF | TGTGCCAGCAGCTTAGAACTAGCGGCCGAGCAGTACTTC
TRBJ1-2 | - | - | TRBV28 | CASSFGRDGYTF | TGTGCCAGCAGTTTTGGCAGGGACGGCTACACCTTC
TRBJ2-7 | - | - | TRBV30 | CAWKTGSYEQYF | TGTGCCTGGAAAACAGGCTCCTACGAGCAGTACTTC
TRBJ1-5 | - | - | TRBV7-8 | CASSPTGGVGNQPQHF | TGTGCCAGCAGCCCTACGGGGGGCGTCGGCAATCAGCCCCAGCATTTT
TRBJ2-1 | - | TRBD1 | TRBV10-1 | CASSAGQGRQQFF | TGCGCCAGCAGCGCGGGACAGGGCCGGCAGCAGTTCTTC
TRBJ2-5 | - | - | TRBV6-6 | CASGGGGVGAQYF | TGTGCCAGCGGGGGAGGGGGCGTCGGGGCCCAGTACTTC
TRBJ1-2 | - | TRBD1 | TRBV28 | CASSSGTESYGYTF | TGTGCCAGCAGTTCCGGGACAGAAAGCTATGGCTACACCTTC
TRBJ2-7 | - | - | TRBV30 | CAWSPTTYEQYF | TGTGCCTGGTCCCCAACCACCTACGAGCAGTACTTC
TRBJ2-2 | - | - | TRBV5-4 | CASIPGLDTGELFF | TGTGCCTCGATCCCGGGGTTGGACACCGGGGAGCTGTTTTTT
TRBJ1-5 | - | - | TRBV19 | CASSILSKGMGNNQPQHF | TGTGCCAGTAGTATTCTGAGTAAAGGCATGGGGAACAATCAGCCCCAGCATTTT
TRBJ2-2 | - | TRBD2 | TRBV19 | CASKGSIAGDLGTGELFF | TGTGCCAGTAAAGGGTCGATAGCGGGAGATTTGGGCACCGGGGAGCTGTTTTTT